The 17 T cell receptor beta chains listed next were all sequenced from one sample in a study of radiotherapy plus CTLA-4 blockade in lung cancer. TCRdb's table, derived via immunoSEQ multiplex PCR, lists solely in-frame clones and lacks some. The sample has about 51,000 clones; 75% to 85% are singletons. The sequencing here drew on peripheral blood, taken from a patient treated with radiotherapy plus ipilimumab. The receptors originated from a human donor with non-small cell lung cancer who had a complete response to radiotherapy plus ipilimumab.

The J gene is TRBJ2-1, the V gene TRBV15, with TRBD2 identical over 9 bases. This CDR3 comprises 15 residues. Germline CDR1 reads LNHNV; CDR2 reads YYDKDF (reference sequence). With 1 base clipped from V and 6 bases from J, the junction kept 4 bases outside the gene matches. The CDR3 DNA is TGTGCCACCAGCAGAGTTCCAGCGGGGGGCAATGAGCAGTTCTTC. Protein: CATSRVPAGGNEQFF.

The chain combines TRBV5-1 with TRBJ1-1; the D gene is possibly TRBD1 (6 bases). Trimming took off 4 bases at V and 7 bases at J, with 23 bases between the two ends. The CDR3 extends over 16 amino acids. Looked up from germline, CDR1 is SGHRS and CDR2 is YFSETQ. Here the CDR3 reads CASSPRPGVLLLEAFF. The DNA of the CDR3 is TGCGCCAGCAGCCCCCGCCCAGGGGTCCTCCTTCTTGAAGCTTTCTTT.

In its sample, this clone was seen a few times. This chain links TRBV6-1 with TRBJ2-7; TRBD2 agrees at 14 bases. Germline V gene sequence: CDR1 MNHNS, CDR2 SASEGT. CDR3 length: 13 amino acids. V shed 8 bases, J shed 3 bases, and the junction held 0 bases outside the gene matches. The CDR3 protein is CASGLAGGYEQYV. The CDR3 DNA follows: TGTGCCAGCGGACTAGCGGGAGGCTACGAGCAGTACGTC.

J is TRBJ1-5 and V is TRBV19; the D gene is possibly TRBD1 (6 bases). With 5 bases removed from V and 3 bases from J, the gap between germline ends came to 11 bases. The CDR3 runs 14 residues. CDR1 LNHDA and CDR2 SQIVND come from the germline V gene (reference sequence). CDR3 sequence reads: CASSRTGLNQPQHF. The CDR3 DNA follows: TGTGCCAGTAGTCGCACAGGGCTCAATCAGCCCCAGCATTTT.

The J gene is TRBJ2-7, the V gene TRBV10-3; the D gene is possibly TRBD1 (5 bases). The CDR3 covers 17 residues. V lost 0 bases to trimming and J lost 0 bases, with 15 bases between them. Germline CDR1 and CDR2: ENHRY and SYGVKD. CDR3 nucleotides: TGTGCCATCAGTGAGTCAGGGGTGCCTCAGAGCTCCTACGAGCAGTACTTC. Protein sequence: CAISESGVPQSSYEQYF.

The V and J genes are TRBV7-9 and TRBJ2-1; a weak D match, TRBD2 (6 bases). Germline CDR1 is SEHNR and CDR2 is FQNEAQ (reference sequence). Between the trimmed V and J ends, which lost 5 bases and 5 bases, there was a span of 13 bases. The CDR3 length is 14 residues. CDR3 region: CASSRWGLDNEQFF. CDR3 nucleotides: TGTGCCAGCAGCCGCTGGGGACTGGACAATGAGCAGTTCTTC.

This chain joins TRBV14 and TRBJ2-7; TRBD2 is a possible D gene (6 bases). The CDR3 runs 12 residues. Trimming took 5 bases from V and 3 from J, leaving 8 bases between them. In germline, CDR1 is SGHDN, CDR2 FVKESK. This CDR3 is CASSAGGYEQYF. CDR3 sequence (DNA): TGTGCCAGCAGCGCCGGGGGCTACGAGCAGTACTTC.

About this clone: One end of the junction does not line up with germline, which may come from a read error. The gene calls are TRBV30 and TRBJ2-3, with D maybe TRBD1 (5 bases). CDR1 is GTSNPN, CDR2 SVGIG, per germline (reference sequence). This CDR3 has 17 residues. The CDR3 DNA reads as TGTGCCTGGACCTCACCGATTACACAGGTTTACACAGATATGCAGTATTTT. Its protein is CAWTSPITQVYTDMQYF.

The rearrangement uses TRBV6-5 and TRBJ2-7; 7 bases line up with TRBD1. CDR1 MNHEY and CDR2 SVGAGI come from the germline V gene. CDR3 length equals 16 residues. The trim removed 0 bases at V and 0 bases at J, leaving 5 bases unmatched. The CDR3 spells CASSYSKQGHSYEQYF. The CDR3 DNA reads as TGTGCCAGCAGTTACTCGAAACAGGGGCACTCCTACGAGCAGTACTTC.

The J gene is TRBJ2-1, the V gene TRBV7-2; no definite D call. From germline, CDR1 is SGHTA and CDR2 FQGNSA. The V end lost 6 bases, the J end lost 8 bases, and 14 bases lay between the germline ends. This CDR3 comprises 13 residues. The CDR3 region has the DNA TGTGCCAGCAGTTCTACTATGACCCATGAGCAGTTCTTC. The encoded protein is CASSSTMTHEQFF.

The gene calls are TRBV5-4 and TRBJ2-5; 9 nucleotides match TRBD2. CDR1 and CDR2 (germline): SGHNT, YYREEE (reference sequence). The CDR3 is made up of 15 amino acids. V lost 3 bases and J lost 2; bases outside the gene matches: 5. This CDR3 reads CASSSGTSRQETQYF. The CDR3 bases are TGTGCCAGCAGCTCCGGGACTAGCAGACAAGAGACCCAGTACTTC.

The chain has TRBV18 and TRBJ2-7; 9 nucleotides align to TRBD1. The CDR3 has 15 residues. V was pared by 2 bases and J by 4 bases, with 6 bases of the junction left unmatched. CDR1 and CDR2 from the germline V gene are KGHSH and LQKENI. The CDR3 sequence: CASSPRDRVRYEQYF. The CDR3 DNA reads as TGTGCCAGCTCACCAAGGGACAGGGTCAGGTACGAGCAGTACTTC.

This clone has a handful of counts. This chain connects TRBV9 to TRBJ1-2; unclear D gene. Germline V CDR1 and CDR2: SGDLS, YYNGEE. V lost 0 bases to trimming and J lost 3 bases, with 9 bases between them. The CDR3 is 14 residues long. DNA of the CDR3: TGTGCCAGCAGCGTAGGAGGGAGCGACTATGGCTACACCTTC. It is translated as CASSVGGSDYGYTF.

V is TRBV30 and J is TRBJ2-1; the match to TRBD1 covers 10 bases. V lost 5 bases and J lost 8; bases outside the gene matches: 9. CDR3 length: 14 amino acids. In germline, CDR1 is GTSNPN, CDR2 SVGIG (reference sequence). The CDR3 sequence: CAWGPGTGAHEQFF. CDR3 in DNA: TGTGCCTGGGGCCCCGGGACAGGGGCCCATGAGCAGTTCTTC.

The chain is built from TRBV27 and TRBJ2-7, with TRBD1 matching 9 bases. There are 14 residues in the CDR3. Germline trimming cut 4 bases from V and 2 bases from J; bases unmatched to any gene: 3. Germline-derived CDR1 and CDR2 are MNHEY and SMNVEV (reference sequence). Written as DNA, the CDR3 is TGTGCCAGCAGTTCGGGACAGGGTACCTACGAGCAGTACGTC. It translates to CASSSGQGTYEQYV.

CDR3 DNA: TGTGCCAGCAGCGCATGGACCGGCGACTATAATGAAAAACTGTTTTTT. Translated: CASSAWTGDYNEKLFF. The chain carries TRBV9 and TRBJ1-4; no clear D gene. Germline V gene data show CDR1 as SGDLS and CDR2 as YYNGEE. V was pared by 3 bases and J by 4 bases, with 16 bases between. CDR3 length: 16 residues.

The rearrangement joins TRBV7-2 to TRBJ1-5, with D possibly being TRBD1 (6 bases). Germline V gene sequence: CDR1 SGHTA, CDR2 FQGNSA. This CDR3 spans 14 amino acids. V lost 4 bases and J 2 bases, leaving 9 bases between the germline ends. The CDR3, as DNA: TGTGCCAGCAGCTCACGACAGGGCAATCAGCCCCAGCATTTT. It specifies CASSSRQGNQPQHF. Drawing the rest from reference TRBV7-2 and TRBJ1-5, the complete variable domain is GAGVSQSPSNKVTEKGKDVELRCDPISGHTALYWYRQSLGQGLEFLIYFQGNSAPDKSGLPSDRFSAERTGGSVSTLTIQRTQQEDSAVYLCASSSRQGNQPQHFGDGTRLSIL.